A selection of T cell receptor beta chains follows, all from one sample in a study of Ad26.COV2.S vaccination and SARS-CoV-2 variants. The assay was immunoSEQ multiplex PCR, and TCRdb's table has in-frame clones only and misses some. The profile covers roughly 400,000 clones, with around 90% appearing a single time and less than 4.5% taken by the ten largest. The sample was peripheral blood, taken in a trial of Ad26.COV2.S vaccine versus placebo. Receptor source: a person aged 18-60 years who received the Ad26.COV2.S COVID-19 vaccine or a placebo. Each CDR3 is given with its conserved first and last residue.

V,J,CDR3
TRBV27,TRBJ1-4,CASSSRLTGPNEKLFF
TRBV27,TRBJ2-6,CASRQTGGANVLTF
TRBV19,TRBJ2-2,CASSISGELFF
TRBV7-8,TRBJ2-1,CASSLVLVGAEQFF
TRBV7-2,TRBJ2-1,CASSLGGSSNEQFF
TRBV28,TRBJ2-3,CASSTLAGAGDTQYF
TRBV29-1,TRBJ2-1,CSVEEGGSYNEQFF
TRBV18,TRBJ2-2,CASSPGNTGELFF
TRBV28,TRBJ2-7,CASSRLFFISGSSSYEQYF
TRBV6-5,TRBJ2-1,CASSYRQGIYNEQFF
TRBV14,TRBJ1-2,CASDDGYTF
TRBV5-1,TRBJ2-7,CASSLPSGATYEQYF
TRBV7-3,TRBJ2-2,CASSSGLAGVTGELFF
TRBV30,TRBJ2-6,CAWTTGTGANVLTF
TRBV30,TRBJ2-7,CAWSHPREQYF
TRBV19,TRBJ2-3,CASSMGGPGTDTQYF
TRBV28,TRBJ2-1,CASSLGTSVYNEQFF
TRBV7-3,TRBJ2-7,CASSLQGQAGGEQYF
TRBV4-1,TRBJ2-7,CASSQALGQVYEQYF
TRBV6-5,TRBJ2-1,CASNSRGQSYNEQFF
TRBV6-2/TRBV6-3,TRBJ1-5,CASSYSGRFSRQPQHF
TRBV6-5,TRBJ1-5,CASRGTGRLQPQHF
TRBV2,TRBJ2-1,CAGDGSSYNEQFF
TRBV7-2,TRBJ2-1,CASSYDRGREQFF
TRBV7-9,TRBJ1-2,CASSPPPGTGNGYTF
TRBV6-2/TRBV6-3,TRBJ2-2,CASSSLSSGRTGELFF
TRBV5-1,TRBJ2-3,CASSQAGGTDTQYF
TRBV5-6,TRBJ1-2,CASSSGTGDFYGYTF